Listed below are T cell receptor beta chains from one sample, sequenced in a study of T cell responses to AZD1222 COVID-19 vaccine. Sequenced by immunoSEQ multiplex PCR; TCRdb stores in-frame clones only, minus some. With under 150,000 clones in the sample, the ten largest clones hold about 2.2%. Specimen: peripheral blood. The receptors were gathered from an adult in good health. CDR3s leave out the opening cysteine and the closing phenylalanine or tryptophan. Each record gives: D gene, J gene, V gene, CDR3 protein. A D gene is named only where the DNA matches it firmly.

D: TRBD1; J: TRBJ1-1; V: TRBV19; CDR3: ASSATRQGAEAF
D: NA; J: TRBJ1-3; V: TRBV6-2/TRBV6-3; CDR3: ASSYGRLSGNTIY
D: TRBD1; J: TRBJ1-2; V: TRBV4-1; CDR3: ASSHGDRGNYGYT
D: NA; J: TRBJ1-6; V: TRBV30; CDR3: AWSVTVGRSPLH
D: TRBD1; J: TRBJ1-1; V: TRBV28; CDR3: ASMKTGTGALLAF
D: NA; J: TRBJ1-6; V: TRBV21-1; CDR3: ASSKRTETLH
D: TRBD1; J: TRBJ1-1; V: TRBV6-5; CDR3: ASSYGAGGTEAF
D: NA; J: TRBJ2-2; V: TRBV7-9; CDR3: ASSDQGGYTGELF
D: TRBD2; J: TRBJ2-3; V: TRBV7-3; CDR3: ASSLWGLAGPITDTQY
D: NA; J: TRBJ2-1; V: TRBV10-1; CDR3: ASSGGLSYNEQF
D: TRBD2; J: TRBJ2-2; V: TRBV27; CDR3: ASSLLGSSGGKGELF
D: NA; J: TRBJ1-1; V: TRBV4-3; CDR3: ASSQDRGQLNTEAF
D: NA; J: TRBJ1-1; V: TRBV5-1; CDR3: ASSVTEMNTEAF
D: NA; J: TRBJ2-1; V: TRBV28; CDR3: ASSPSGSYNEQF
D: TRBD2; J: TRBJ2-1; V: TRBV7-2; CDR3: ASSFRGGSSYNEQF